This TCR beta chain was recorded in a study of OX40 agonist ivuxolimab in advanced cancers. The repertoire was sequenced with immunoSEQ multiplex PCR; TCRdb's copy has only in-frame clones and lacks some. The sample carries about 98,000 clones, 80% to 90% recorded once. Germline assignment: CDR1 SGDLS and CDR2 YYNGEE. This CDR3 has 15 residues. V lost 4 bases, J lost 1 base, and 11 bases lay in between. The chain joins TRBV9 to TRBJ2-2; the D gene is possibly TRBD1 (5 bases). The source was CD4+ or CD8+ T cells sorted from blood, collected in a trial of the OX40 agonist ivuxolimab. This receptor was taken from an adult with an advanced solid tumor such as melanoma, head and neck, liver or kidney cancer. CDR3 in DNA: TGTGCCAGCAGCCTTACAGGACAGAACACCGGGGAGCTGTTTTTT. It translates to CASSLTGQNTGELFF.